Following are 26 T cell receptor beta chains from one sample sequenced in a study of CD8 T cells in ankylosing spondylitis. TCRdb used MiXCR to reprocess the 5' RACE reads, holding one entry per CDR3 protein. The sample includes some 220,000 distinct CDR3 sequences, approximately 7.6% of them seen just once. Source material: blood, either unsorted or a sorted T cell fraction (not recorded which). Every receptor here comes from a female donor with ankylosing spondylitis or in good health (not recorded which).

This clonotype was seen many times. This sequence joins TRBV15 and TRBJ2-7; TRBD2 matches at 11 bases. The CDR3 contains 15 residues. J was trimmed by 4 bases and V by 4 bases; bases with no gene match: 6. Germline-derived CDR1 and CDR2 are LNHNV and YYDKDF (reference sequence). As DNA, the CDR3 is TGTGCCACCAGCATCAGTAGCGGGAGGGGGTACGAGCAGTACTTC. This codes for CATSISSGRGYEQYF.

This clonotype was counted many times. The chain joins TRBV29-1 to TRBJ1-4; possibly TRBD1 for D (6 bases). Trimming pared 7 bases from V and 8 bases from J, leaving 17 bases between. There are 13 residues in the CDR3. The germline V gene has CDR1 SQVTM and CDR2 ANQGSEA. The CDR3 reads CSGAAGAGEKLFF. The CDR3 coding sequence is TGCAGCGGCGCTGCGGGGGCCGGGGAAAAACTGTTTTTT.

This clonotype appeared many times. V usage is TRBV20-1 and J usage is TRBJ2-7; D is possibly TRBD2 (5 bases). Trimming stripped 2 bases from V and 2 bases from J, with 13 bases between. The CDR3 runs to 14 residues. The germline V gene encodes CDR1 DFQATT and CDR2 SNEGSKA (reference sequence). CDR3 coding DNA: TGCAGTGCTAGACCTGATGACTACACCTACGAGCAGTACTTC. This codes for CSARPDDYTYEQYF.

Many counts were recorded for this clonotype. The genes are TRBV29-1 and TRBJ1-1; unclear D gene. Per the germline V gene, CDR1 is SQVTM and CDR2 is ANQGSEA. The CDR3 totals 13 residues. V lost 4 bases, J lost 3 bases, and 12 bases lay in between. This CDR3 is CSVARSGDTEAFF. For the CDR3, the DNA is TGCAGCGTTGCCCGTTCCGGGGACACTGAAGCTTTCTTT.

This clonotype was seen at least ten times. The genes are TRBV3-1 and TRBJ2-7; D is uncertain. V was cut by 0 bases and J by 1 base, with 10 bases left in between. Looked up from germline, CDR1 is LGHDT and CDR2 is YNNKEL (reference sequence). The CDR3 has 15 residues. The CDR3 sequence is CASSQEVLGSYEQYF. CDR3 nucleotides: TGTGCCAGCAGCCAAGAAGTCCTAGGGTCCTACGAGCAGTACTTC.

This clonotype was picked up a small number of times. The CDR3 region is CSARGAGEETQYF. CDR3 sequence (DNA): TGCAGTGCTAGAGGGGCGGGAGAGGAGACCCAGTACTTC. The rearrangement joins TRBV20-1 to TRBJ2-5; 7 bases align to TRBD2. Germline assignment: CDR1 DFQATT and CDR2 SNEGSKA (reference sequence). This CDR3 has 13 amino acids. The V segment lost 1 base and the J segment 5 bases; nucleotides outside the gene matches: 4.

This clonotype has ten or more counts. The J gene is TRBJ2-1, the V gene TRBV12-3 or TRBV12-4, with 9 nucleotides matching TRBD1. V dropped 6 bases and J dropped 5; count of bases not matched to a gene: 11. This CDR3 is built from 16 residues. In nucleotides, the CDR3 is TGTGCCAGCAGATCTTACAGGGGGCCCGGGGACAATGAGCAGTTCTTC. Its protein product is CASRSYRGPGDNEQFF.

This clonotype was counted between two and nine times. CDR3 sequence reads: CASSSGGLAEGEQYF. CDR3 coding DNA: TGTGCCAGCAGCTCCGGGGGGCTAGCGGAAGGGGAGCAGTACTTC. The rearrangement joins TRBV7-8 to TRBJ2-7, with D maybe TRBD2 (7 bases). The CDR3 is 15 residues long. Trimming cost V 4 bases and J 7 bases, with 20 bases left between them. Germline CDR1 and CDR2: SGHVS and FQNEAQ.

The gene calls are TRBV15 and TRBJ2-1; a weak D match, TRBD2 (5 bases). CDR3 length equals 14 residues. V dropped 0 bases and J dropped 5 bases, with 8 bases sitting between them. Germline V gene data show CDR1 as LNHNV and CDR2 as YYDKDF (reference sequence). The DNA for the CDR3 is TGTGCCACCAGCAGAGATGTCGGGGACAATGAGCAGTTCTTC. It is translated as CATSRDVGDNEQFF.

Ten or more counts support this clonotype. This chain uses TRBV25-1 with TRBJ2-1; D is unclear. The length of the CDR3 is 15 residues. Germline lookup yields CDR1 MGHDK and CDR2 SYGVNS. V was shortened by 2 bases and J by 6 bases, with 14 bases between the two germline ends. CDR3 in DNA: TGTGCCAGCAGTGAAGGAGCCGAGCGAGGCAATGAGCAGTTCTTC. Amino acid sequence: CASSEGAERGNEQFF. Full variable domain (remainder filled in from reference TRBV25-1 and TRBJ2-1): EADIYQTPRYLVIGTGKKITLECSQTMGHDKMYWYQQDPGMELHLIHYSYGVNSTEKGDLSSESTVSRIRTEHFPLTLESARPSHTSQYLCASSEGAERGNEQFFGPGTRLTVL.

With regard to this clonotype: A much bigger clone sits one base away, suggesting this may be a read error. The chain carries TRBV12-3 or TRBV12-4 and TRBJ2-6; D may be TRBD1 (5 bases). The CDR3 has 17 residues. The CDR3 loop is CASSLLGLVSGANVPTF. The CDR3 DNA sequence: TGTGCCAGCAGTTTACTCGGGTTGGTCTCTGGGGCCAACGTCCCGACTTTC.

This clonotype has a count of ten or more. The V call is TRBV10-2, the J call TRBJ2-5; 7 bases line up with TRBD1. Looked up from germline, CDR1 is WSHSY and CDR2 is SAAADI. This CDR3 has 14 amino acids. J lost 1 base, V lost 6 bases, and 5 bases had no gene match. The CDR3 reads CASSRGQAQETQYF. The CDR3 coding sequence is TGCGCCAGCAGCAGAGGACAGGCCCAAGAGACCCAGTACTTC.

This clonotype came up many times. The genes are TRBV12-3 or TRBV12-4 and TRBJ2-1; TRBD2 might be the D (6 bases). The CDR3 sequence is 14 residues long. V lost 7 bases and J lost 0, with 10 bases in between. DNA for the CDR3: TGTGCCAGCACCAGCGGGTACTCCTACAATGAGCAGTTCTTC. Its protein product is CASTSGYSYNEQFF.

This chain links TRBV7-6 with TRBJ1-4; D unclear. There are 15 residues in the CDR3. Trimming took 4 bases from V and 4 from J, leaving 13 bases between them. Germline lookup yields CDR1 SGHVS and CDR2 FNYEAQ. CDR3 loop: CASSSDPRSNEKLFF. As DNA, the CDR3 is TGTGCCAGCAGCTCCGACCCCAGGAGTAATGAAAAACTGTTTTTT.

In its sample, this clonotype was seen many times. The chain recombines TRBV7-3 with TRBJ2-5, with D perhaps matching TRBD1 (6 bases). CDR1 and CDR2 from the germline V gene are SGHTA and FQGTGA. The CDR3 is made up of 14 amino acids. The ends were cut back, 5 bases at V and 4 bases at J, with 14 bases in the middle. In DNA form, the CDR3 reads TGTGCCAGCAGCCACACAGGGCGCGGAGAGACCCAGTACTTC. Encoded protein: CASSHTGRGETQYF.

This clonotype occurred many times. This sequence joins TRBV6-5 and TRBJ1-1; TRBD1 matches 7 bases. Per the germline V gene, CDR1 is MNHEY and CDR2 is SVGAGI. With V trimmed by 0 bases and J by 4 bases, 2 bases remained unmatched. The CDR3 is 14 residues long. The CDR3: CASSYSQGTTEAFF. Here the CDR3 DNA reads TGTGCCAGCAGTTACTCACAGGGGACCACTGAAGCTTTCTTT.

The chain couples TRBV11-3 to TRBJ2-3, with D possibly TRBD2 on 6 matching bases. The V gene lost 5 bases and the J gene lost 4 bases, with 10 bases spanning the gap. The germline V gene has CDR1 SGHNT and CDR2 YENEEA. There are 13 residues in the CDR3. The CDR3 DNA reads as TGTGCCAGCAGCCTGAGACTAGCAGATACGCAGTATTTT. Protein product: CASSLRLADTQYF.

Regarding this clonotype: The junction departs from germline at one end; a sequencing error may be responsible. The genes are TRBV29-1 and TRBJ2-2, with 13 positions matching TRBD2. CDR3 length: 15 amino acids. In germline, CDR1 is SQVTM, CDR2 ANQGSEA. CDR3: CSVFGTSGNGGELVF. DNA of the CDR3: TGCAGCGTCTTCGGGACTAGCGGGAATGGCGGGGAGCTGGTTTTT.

In its sample, this clonotype was seen once. A much larger clone is a single base away; this may be a read error. The J gene is TRBJ2-1, the V gene TRBV6-2 or TRBV6-3; D not certain. This CDR3 has 11 amino acids. Trimming took off 4 bases at V and 10 bases at J, with 8 bases between the two ends. Germline CDR1 reads MNHEY; CDR2 reads SVGEGT. The CDR3 DNA follows: TGTGCCAGCAGTTTCAAGGTGGAGCAGTTCTTC. Its protein product is CASSFKVEQFF.

This clonotype was seen ten or more times. CDR3 coding DNA: TGTGCCAGCAGCCGGACTAGCGGCCAAGAGACCCAGTACTTC. This encodes CASSRTSGQETQYF. The chain couples TRBV7-2 to TRBJ2-5; 10 bases agree with TRBD2. Germline V CDR1 and CDR2: SGHTA, FQGNSA. The length of the CDR3 is 14 residues. With V trimmed by 5 bases and J by 1 base, 1 base remained unmatched.

This clonotype was seen at least ten times. The rearrangement links TRBV19 to TRBJ2-6, with unresolved D. The germline gives CDR1 LNHDA, CDR2 SQIVND (reference sequence). V lost 11 bases and J lost 4, with 18 bases in between. This CDR3 region has 15 residues. The CDR3 sequence: CASKTLQAGANVLTF. As DNA, the CDR3 is TGTGCCTCTAAGACTCTCCAGGCAGGGGCCAACGTCCTGACTTTC.

This clonotype was counted many times. V and J are TRBV24-1 and TRBJ2-5, with 14 bases lining up with TRBD2. The V gene end was trimmed by 4 bases and the J gene end by 7 bases; junction bases not matched to a gene: 16. Germline CDR1 and CDR2: KGHDR and SFDVKD. The CDR3 spans 19 residues. The CDR3 is CATSDQKTSGRAERGTQYF. CDR3 DNA sequence: TGTGCCACCAGTGACCAGAAGACTAGCGGGAGGGCCGAGAGGGGGACCCAGTACTTC.

This clonotype was seen repeatedly, ten times or more. The chain employs TRBV7-9 and TRBJ2-5, with D unresolved. Trimming left V 0 bases short and J 4 bases short, with 9 bases between. Germline V gives CDR1 SEHNR, CDR2 FQNEAQ (reference sequence). This CDR3 is built from 14 residues. The CDR3 here is CASSLARDSETQYF. CDR3 bases: TGTGCCAGCAGCTTAGCGCGAGACTCAGAGACCCAGTACTTC.

This clonotype was picked up many times. The chain uses TRBV3-1 and TRBJ2-1; 7 bases match TRBD2. The ends lost 4 bases at V and 4 bases at J; junction bases unmatched: 4. This CDR3 is 14 amino acids long. Per germline, CDR1 LGHDT and CDR2 YNNKEL (reference sequence). CDR3: CASSPGRRYNEQFF. In nucleotides, the CDR3 is TGTGCCAGCAGCCCCGGGAGGCGGTACAATGAGCAGTTCTTC.

This clonotype was observed a handful of times. The chain is built from TRBV20-1 and TRBJ2-3, with TRBD2 identical over 9 bases. The CDR3 sequence is 16 residues long. J lost 6 bases, V lost 5 bases, and 15 bases had no gene match. Germline lookup yields CDR1 DFQATT and CDR2 SNEGSKA (reference sequence). DNA for the CDR3: TGCAGTGCTGAGGGGGCCAGCGGGAGGCCCCGCGATACGCAGTATTTT. Its protein product is CSAEGASGRPRDTQYF.

This clonotype has a count of ten or more. The chain couples TRBV3-1 to TRBJ1-1; 9 nucleotides agree with TRBD1. Germline CDR1 is LGHDT and CDR2 is YNNKEL (reference sequence). Trimming at V came to 4 bases and at J to 0 bases, leaving 0 bases not matched to a gene. This CDR3 has 14 residues. CDR3 sequence: CASSRQGVNTEAFF. In nucleotides, the CDR3 is TGTGCCAGCAGCCGACAGGGGGTGAACACTGAAGCTTTCTTT.